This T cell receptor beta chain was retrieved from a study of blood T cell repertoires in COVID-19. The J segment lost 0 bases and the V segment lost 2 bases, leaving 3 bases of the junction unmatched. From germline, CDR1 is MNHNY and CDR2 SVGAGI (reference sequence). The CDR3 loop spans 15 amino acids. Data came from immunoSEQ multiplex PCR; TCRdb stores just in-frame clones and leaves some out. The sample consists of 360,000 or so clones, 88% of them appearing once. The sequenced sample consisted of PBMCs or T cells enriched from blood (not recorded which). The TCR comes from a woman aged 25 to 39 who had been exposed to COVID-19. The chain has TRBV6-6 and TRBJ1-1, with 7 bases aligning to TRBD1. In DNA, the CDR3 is TGTGCCAGCAGTTACAGCAGGGGGATGAACACTGAAGCTTTCTTT. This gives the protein CASSYSRGMNTEAFF.